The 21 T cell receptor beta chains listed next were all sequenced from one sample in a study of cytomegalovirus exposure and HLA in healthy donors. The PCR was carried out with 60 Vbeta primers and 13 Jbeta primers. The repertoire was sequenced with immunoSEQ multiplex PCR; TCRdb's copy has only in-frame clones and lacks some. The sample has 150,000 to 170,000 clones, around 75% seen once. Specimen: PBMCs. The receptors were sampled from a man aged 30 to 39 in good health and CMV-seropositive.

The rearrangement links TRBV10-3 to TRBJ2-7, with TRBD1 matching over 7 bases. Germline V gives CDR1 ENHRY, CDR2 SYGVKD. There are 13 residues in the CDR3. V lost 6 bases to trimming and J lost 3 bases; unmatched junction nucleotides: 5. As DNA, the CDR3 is TGTGCCATCAGGTTCGGGACAGACTACGAGCAGTACTTC. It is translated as CAIRFGTDYEQYF.

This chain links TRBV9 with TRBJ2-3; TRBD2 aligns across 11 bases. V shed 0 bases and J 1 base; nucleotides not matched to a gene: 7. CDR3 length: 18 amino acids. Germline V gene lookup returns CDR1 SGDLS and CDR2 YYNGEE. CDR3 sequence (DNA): TGTGCCAGCAGCGTAGATCGTCGGGGACTAGCGGGCACAGATACGCAGTATTTT. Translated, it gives CASSVDRRGLAGTDTQYF.

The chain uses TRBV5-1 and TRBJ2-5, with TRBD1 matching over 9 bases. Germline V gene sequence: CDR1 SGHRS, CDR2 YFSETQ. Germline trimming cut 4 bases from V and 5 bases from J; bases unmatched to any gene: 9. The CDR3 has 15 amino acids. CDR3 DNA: TGCGCCAGCAGCATACAGGGGGCGCTTGGGGAGACCCAGTACTTC. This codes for CASSIQGALGETQYF.

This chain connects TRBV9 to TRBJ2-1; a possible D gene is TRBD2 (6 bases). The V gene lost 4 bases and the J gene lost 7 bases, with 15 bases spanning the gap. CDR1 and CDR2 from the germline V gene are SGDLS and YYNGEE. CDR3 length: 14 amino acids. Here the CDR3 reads CASSPRGSANEQFF. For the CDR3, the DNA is TGTGCCAGCAGCCCGCGGGGCAGCGCGAATGAGCAGTTCTTC. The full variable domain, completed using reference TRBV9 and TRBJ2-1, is DSGVTQTPKHLITATGQRVTLRCSPRSGDLSVYWYQQSLDQGLQFLIQYYNGEERAKGNILERFSAQQFPDLHSELNLSSLELGDSALYFCASSPRGSANEQFFGPGTRLTVL.

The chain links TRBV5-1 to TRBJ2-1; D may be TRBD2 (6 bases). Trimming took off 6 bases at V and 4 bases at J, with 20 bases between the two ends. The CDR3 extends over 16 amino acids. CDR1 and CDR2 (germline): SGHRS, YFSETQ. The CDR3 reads CASTYTGTELYNEQFF. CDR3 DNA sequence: TGCGCCAGCACCTATACCGGGACTGAACTATACAATGAGCAGTTCTTC. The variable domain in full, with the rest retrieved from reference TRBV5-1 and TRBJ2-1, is KAGVTQTPRYLIKTRGQQVTLSCSPISGHRSVSWYQQTPGQGLQFLFEYFSETQRNKGNFPGRFSGRQFSNSRSEMNVSTLELGDSALYLCASTYTGTELYNEQFFGPGTRLTVL.

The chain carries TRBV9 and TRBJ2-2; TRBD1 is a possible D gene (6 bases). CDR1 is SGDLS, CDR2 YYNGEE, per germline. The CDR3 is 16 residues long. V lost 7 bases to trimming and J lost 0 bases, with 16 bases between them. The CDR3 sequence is CASASSGAPNTGELFF. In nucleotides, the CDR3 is TGTGCCAGCGCGTCCTCAGGGGCCCCGAACACCGGGGAGCTGTTTTTT.

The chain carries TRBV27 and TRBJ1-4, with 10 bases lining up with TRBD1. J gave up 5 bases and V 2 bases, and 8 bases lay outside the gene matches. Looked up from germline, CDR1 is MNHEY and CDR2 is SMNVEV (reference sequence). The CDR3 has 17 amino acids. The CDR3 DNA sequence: TGTGCCAGCAGTTTAGGGTGGGACAGGGGAAAAAATGAAAAACTGTTTTTT. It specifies CASSLGWDRGKNEKLFF.

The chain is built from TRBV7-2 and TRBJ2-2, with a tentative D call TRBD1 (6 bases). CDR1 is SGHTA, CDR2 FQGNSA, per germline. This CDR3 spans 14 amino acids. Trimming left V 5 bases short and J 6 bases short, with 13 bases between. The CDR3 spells CASSLPTGPGELFF. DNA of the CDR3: TGTGCCAGCAGCCTACCGACAGGACCCGGGGAGCTGTTTTTT.

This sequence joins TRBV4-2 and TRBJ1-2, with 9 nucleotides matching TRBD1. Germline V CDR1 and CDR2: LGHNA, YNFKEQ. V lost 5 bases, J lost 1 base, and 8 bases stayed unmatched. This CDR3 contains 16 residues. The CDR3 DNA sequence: TGTGCCAGCAGCTTGGTAGTGGACAGGGGTAACTATGGCTACACCTTC. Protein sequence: CASSLVVDRGNYGYTF.

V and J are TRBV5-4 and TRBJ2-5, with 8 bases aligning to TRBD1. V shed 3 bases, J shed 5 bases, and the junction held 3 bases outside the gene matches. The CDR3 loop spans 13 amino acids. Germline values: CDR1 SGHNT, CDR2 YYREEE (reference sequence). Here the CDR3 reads CASSWTGLETQYF. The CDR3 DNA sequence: TGTGCCAGCAGCTGGACAGGGCTGGAGACCCAGTACTTC.

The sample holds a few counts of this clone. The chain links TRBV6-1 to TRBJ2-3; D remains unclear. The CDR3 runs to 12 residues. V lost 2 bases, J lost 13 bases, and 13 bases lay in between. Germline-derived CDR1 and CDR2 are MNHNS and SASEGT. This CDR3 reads CASSELGSREYF. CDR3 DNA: TGTGCCAGCAGTGAATTGGGTAGCCGGGAGTATTTT.

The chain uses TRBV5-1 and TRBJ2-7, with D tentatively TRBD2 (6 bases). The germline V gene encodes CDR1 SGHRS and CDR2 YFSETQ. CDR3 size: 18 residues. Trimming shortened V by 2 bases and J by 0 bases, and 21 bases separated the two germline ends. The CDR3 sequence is CASSFGPSDAGSSYEQYF. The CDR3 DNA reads TGCGCCAGCAGCTTCGGCCCCTCGGACGCCGGGAGCTCCTACGAGCAGTACTTC.

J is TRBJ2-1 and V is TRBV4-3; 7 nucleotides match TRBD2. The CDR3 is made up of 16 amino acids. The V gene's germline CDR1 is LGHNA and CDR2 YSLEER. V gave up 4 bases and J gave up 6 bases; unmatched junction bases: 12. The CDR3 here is CASSRPGAGESNEQFF. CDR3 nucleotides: TGCGCCAGCAGCCGCCCGGGTGCGGGGGAATCCAATGAGCAGTTCTTC.

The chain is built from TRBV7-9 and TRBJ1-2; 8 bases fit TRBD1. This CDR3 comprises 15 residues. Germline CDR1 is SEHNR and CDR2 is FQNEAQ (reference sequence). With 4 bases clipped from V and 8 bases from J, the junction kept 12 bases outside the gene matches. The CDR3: CASSSQITGGRGYTF. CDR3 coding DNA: TGTGCCAGCAGCTCGCAAATTACAGGGGGGAGAGGCTACACCTTC.

The chain's CDR3 is CASATGQADYEQYF. DNA of the CDR3: TGTGCCAGTGCGACAGGACAGGCCGACTACGAGCAGTACTTC. The chain combines TRBV7-9 with TRBJ2-5; TRBD1 aligns across 7 bases. The end of the DNA fits TRBJ2-7 better, so the J call may be wrong. Germline V gene lookup returns CDR1 SEHNR and CDR2 FQNEAQ (reference sequence). The CDR3 has 14 amino acids.

CDR3 loop: CASSFREQPSQGYTF. CDR3 nucleotide sequence: TGCGCCAGCAGTTTCCGAGAACAGCCTTCTCAGGGCTACACCTTC. V and J are TRBV5-1 and TRBJ1-2, with D unclear. The CDR3 has 15 amino acids. The germline CDR1 and CDR2 sequences are SGHRS and YFSETQ. Trimming removed 5 bases from V and 8 bases from J, with 22 bases in between.

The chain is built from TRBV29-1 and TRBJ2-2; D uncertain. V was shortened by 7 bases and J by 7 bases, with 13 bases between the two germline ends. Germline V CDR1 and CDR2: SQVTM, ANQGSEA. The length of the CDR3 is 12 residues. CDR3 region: CSAGEVHGELFF. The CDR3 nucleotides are TGCAGCGCCGGCGAGGTCCACGGGGAGCTGTTTTTT.

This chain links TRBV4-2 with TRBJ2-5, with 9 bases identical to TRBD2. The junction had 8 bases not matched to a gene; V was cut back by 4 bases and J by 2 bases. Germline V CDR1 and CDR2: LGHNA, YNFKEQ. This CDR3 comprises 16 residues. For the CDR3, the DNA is TGTGCCAGCAGCCTCCCCGGCGGGGGGGGGCAAGAGACCCAGTACTTC. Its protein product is CASSLPGGGGQETQYF.

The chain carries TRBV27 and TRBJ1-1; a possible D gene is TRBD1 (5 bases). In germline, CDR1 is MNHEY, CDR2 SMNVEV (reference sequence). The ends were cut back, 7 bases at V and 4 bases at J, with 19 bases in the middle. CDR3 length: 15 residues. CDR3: CASKRLTGGGTEAFF. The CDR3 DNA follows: TGTGCCAGCAAGCGTCTCACGGGGGGAGGCACTGAAGCTTTCTTT.

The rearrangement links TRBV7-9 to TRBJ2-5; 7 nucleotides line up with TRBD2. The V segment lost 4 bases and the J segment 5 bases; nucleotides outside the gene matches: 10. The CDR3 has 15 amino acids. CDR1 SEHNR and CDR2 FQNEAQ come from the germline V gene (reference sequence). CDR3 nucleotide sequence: TGTGCCAGCAGCTCCGGGTCGGGGGGAGCGGAGACCCAGTACTTC. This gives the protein CASSSGSGGAETQYF.

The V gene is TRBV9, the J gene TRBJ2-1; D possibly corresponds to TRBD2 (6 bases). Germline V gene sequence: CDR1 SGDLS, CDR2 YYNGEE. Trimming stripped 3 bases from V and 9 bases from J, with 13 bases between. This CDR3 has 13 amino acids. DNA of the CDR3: TGTGCCAGCAGCGCCCCTAGCGCAAGTGAGCAGTTCTTC. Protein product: CASSAPSASEQFF.